The T cell receptor (beta chain) under discussion was sequenced for a study of cytomegalovirus exposure and HLA in healthy donors. V shed 2 bases and J 1 base; nucleotides not matched to a gene: 0. The CDR3 spans 15 residues. CDR1 is MRHNA and CDR2 is SNTAGT in the germline V gene. On this clone: Its specificity is unknown.

Study-level points and caveats: Near-uniform donor sequencing depth was presumed by presence/absence analyses. Researchers had no immune exposure information except CMV serostatus available.

With 60 Vbeta and 13 Jbeta primers, the PCR was carried out. Sequencing used immunoSEQ multiplex PCR; TCRdb keeps in-frame clones, though not all of them. The repertoire consists of 150,000 to 250,000 clones, with around 83% occurring once and the leading ten covering approximately 6.5%. The chain combines TRBV6-4 with TRBJ2-3; TRBD2 matches 10 bases. The receptor comes from a woman in her forties or fifties in good health and CMV-seropositive. Sequencing was carried out using PBMCs. The CDR3 nucleotides read TGTGCCAGCAGTGACGGGACTAGCGGCACAGATACGCAGTATTTT. This translates into CASSDGTSGTDTQYF.